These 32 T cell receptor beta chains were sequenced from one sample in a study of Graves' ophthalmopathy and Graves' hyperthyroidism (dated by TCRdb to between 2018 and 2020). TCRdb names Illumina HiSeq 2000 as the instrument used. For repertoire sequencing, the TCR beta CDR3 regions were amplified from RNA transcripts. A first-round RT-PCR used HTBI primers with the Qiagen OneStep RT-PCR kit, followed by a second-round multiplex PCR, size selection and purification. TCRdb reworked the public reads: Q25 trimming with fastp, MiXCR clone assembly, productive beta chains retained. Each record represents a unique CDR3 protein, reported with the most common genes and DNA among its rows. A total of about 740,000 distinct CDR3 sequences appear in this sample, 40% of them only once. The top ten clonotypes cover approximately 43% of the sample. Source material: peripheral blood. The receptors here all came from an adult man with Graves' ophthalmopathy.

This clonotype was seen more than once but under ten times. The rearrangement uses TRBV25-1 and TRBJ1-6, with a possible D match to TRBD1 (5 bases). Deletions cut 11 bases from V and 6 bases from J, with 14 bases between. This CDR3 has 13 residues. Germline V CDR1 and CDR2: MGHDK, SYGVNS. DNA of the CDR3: TGTGCCTGGAGGGCAGGGTCTAATTCACCCCTCCACTTT. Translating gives CAWRAGSNSPLHF.

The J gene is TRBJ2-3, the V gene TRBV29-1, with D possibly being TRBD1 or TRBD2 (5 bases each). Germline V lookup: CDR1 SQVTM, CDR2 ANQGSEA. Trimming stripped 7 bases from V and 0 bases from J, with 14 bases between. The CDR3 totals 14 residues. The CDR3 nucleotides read TGCAGCGCTGGCAGGGAGTCTAGCACAGATACGCAGTATTTT. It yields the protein CSAGRESSTDTQYF.

The CDR3 protein is CARQGREAFF. In nucleotides, the CDR3 is TGTGCGAGGCAGGGCCGGGAAGCTTTCTTT. This chain connects TRBV2 to TRBJ1-1; D might be TRBD1 (5 bases). The CDR3 extends over 10 amino acids. The V gene's germline CDR1 is SNHLY and CDR2 FYNNEI.

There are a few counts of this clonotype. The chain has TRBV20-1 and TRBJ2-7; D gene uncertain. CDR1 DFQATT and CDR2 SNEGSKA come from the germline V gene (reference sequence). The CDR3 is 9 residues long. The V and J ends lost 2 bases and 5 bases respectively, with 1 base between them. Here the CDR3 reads CSARNEQYF. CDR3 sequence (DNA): TGCAGTGCTAGAAACGAGCAGTACTTC.

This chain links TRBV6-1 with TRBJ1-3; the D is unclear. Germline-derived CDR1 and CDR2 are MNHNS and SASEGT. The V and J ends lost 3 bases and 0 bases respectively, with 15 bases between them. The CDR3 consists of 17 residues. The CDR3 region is CASSDAGWTLSGNTIYF. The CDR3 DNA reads TGTGCCAGCAGTGACGCGGGGTGGACGCTCTCTGGAAACACCATATATTTT.

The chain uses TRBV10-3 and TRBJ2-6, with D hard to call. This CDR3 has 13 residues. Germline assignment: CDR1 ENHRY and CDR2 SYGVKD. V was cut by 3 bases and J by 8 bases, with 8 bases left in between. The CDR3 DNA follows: TGTGCCATCAGTGACGACAAGACCAACGTCCTGACTTTC. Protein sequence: CAISDDKTNVLTF.

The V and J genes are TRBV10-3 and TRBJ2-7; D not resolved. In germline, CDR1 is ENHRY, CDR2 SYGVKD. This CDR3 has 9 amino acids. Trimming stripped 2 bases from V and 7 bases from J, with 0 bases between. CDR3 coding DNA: TGTGCCATCAGTGAGGAGCAGTACTTC. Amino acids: CAISEEQYF.

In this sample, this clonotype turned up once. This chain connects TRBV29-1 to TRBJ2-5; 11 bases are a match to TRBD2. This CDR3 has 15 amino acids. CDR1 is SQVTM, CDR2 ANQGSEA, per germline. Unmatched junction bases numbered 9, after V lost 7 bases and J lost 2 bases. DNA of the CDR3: TGCAGCGCTCGACTAGCGGGGAGGGGTCAAGAGACCCAGTACTTC. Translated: CSARLAGRGQETQYF.

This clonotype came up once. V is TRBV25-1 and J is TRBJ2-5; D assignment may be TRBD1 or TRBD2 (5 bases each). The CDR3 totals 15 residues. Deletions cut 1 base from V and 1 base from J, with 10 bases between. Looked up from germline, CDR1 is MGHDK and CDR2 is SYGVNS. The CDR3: CASSEWGISQETQYF. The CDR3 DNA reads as TGTGCCAGCAGTGAATGGGGGATCAGCCAAGAGACCCAGTACTTC.

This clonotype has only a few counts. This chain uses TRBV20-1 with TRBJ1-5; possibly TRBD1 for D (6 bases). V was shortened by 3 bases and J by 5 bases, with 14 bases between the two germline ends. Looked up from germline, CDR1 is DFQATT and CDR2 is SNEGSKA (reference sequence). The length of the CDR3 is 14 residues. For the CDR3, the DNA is TGCAGTGCTAGTATTCCTCCAGGGGATCAGCCCCAGCATTTT. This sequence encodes CSASIPPGDQPQHF.

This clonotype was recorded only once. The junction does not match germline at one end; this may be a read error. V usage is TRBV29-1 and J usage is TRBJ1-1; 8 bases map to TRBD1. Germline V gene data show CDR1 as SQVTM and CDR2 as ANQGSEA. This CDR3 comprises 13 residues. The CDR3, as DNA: TGCAGCGTGGAAGGACAGGGACACACTGAAGCTTTCTTT. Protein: CSVEGQGHTEAFF.

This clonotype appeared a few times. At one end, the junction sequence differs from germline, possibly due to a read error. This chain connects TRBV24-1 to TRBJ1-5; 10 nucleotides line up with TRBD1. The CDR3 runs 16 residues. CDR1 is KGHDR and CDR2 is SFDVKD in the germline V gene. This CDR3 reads CASSSRTGGSNQPQHF. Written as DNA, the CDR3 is TGTGCCAGCAGTTCCCGGACAGGGGGGAGCAATCAGCCCCAGCATTTT.

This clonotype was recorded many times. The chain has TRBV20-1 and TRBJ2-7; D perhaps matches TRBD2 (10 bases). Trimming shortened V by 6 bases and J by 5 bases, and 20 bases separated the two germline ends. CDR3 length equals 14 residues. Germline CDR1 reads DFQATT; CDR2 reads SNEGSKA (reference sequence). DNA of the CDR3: TGCAGTGCCACTAGCGGGACAGGGCTCCACGAGCAGTACTTC. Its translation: CSATSGTGLHEQYF.

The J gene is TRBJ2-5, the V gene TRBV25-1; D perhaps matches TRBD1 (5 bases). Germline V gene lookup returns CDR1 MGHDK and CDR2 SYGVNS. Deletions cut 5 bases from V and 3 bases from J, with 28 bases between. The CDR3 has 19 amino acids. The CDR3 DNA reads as TGTGCCAGCAGTTTGCCCGAAGGTGGCAGGGAAGGCTTTGAAGAGACCCAGTACTTC. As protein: CASSLPEGGREGFEETQYF.

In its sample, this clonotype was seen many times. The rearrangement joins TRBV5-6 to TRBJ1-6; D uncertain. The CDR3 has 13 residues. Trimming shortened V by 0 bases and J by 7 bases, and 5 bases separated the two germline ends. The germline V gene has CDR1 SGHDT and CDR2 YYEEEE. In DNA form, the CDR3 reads TGTGCCAGCAGCTTGGGACAAAATTCACCCCTCCACTTT. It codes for CASSLGQNSPLHF.

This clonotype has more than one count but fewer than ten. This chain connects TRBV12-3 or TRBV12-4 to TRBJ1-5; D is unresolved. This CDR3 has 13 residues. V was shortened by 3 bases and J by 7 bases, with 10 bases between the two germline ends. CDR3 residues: CASSLGTRQPQHF. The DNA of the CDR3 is TGTGCCAGCAGTTTGGGTACACGCCAGCCCCAGCATTTT.

In DNA form, the CDR3 reads TGCAGCGCACGACCGACGAGGGGCACTGAAGCTTTCTTT. Translation gives CSARPTRGTEAFF. The chain carries TRBV29-1 and TRBJ1-1, with D possibly TRBD1 on 5 matching bases. Germline loops: CDR1 SQVTM, CDR2 ANQGSEA. V dropped 7 bases and J dropped 4 bases, with 16 bases sitting between them. The CDR3 extends over 13 amino acids.

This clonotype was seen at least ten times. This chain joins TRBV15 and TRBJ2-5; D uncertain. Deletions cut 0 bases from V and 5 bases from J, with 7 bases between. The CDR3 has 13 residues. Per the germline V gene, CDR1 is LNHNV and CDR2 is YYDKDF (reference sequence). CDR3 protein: CATSRDHSETQYF. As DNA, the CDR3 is TGTGCCACCAGCAGAGATCATTCGGAGACCCAGTACTTC.

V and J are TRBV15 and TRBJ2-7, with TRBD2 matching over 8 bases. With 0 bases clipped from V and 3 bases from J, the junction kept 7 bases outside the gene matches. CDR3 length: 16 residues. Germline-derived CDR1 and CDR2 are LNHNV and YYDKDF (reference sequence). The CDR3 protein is CATSRDISGGDYEQYF. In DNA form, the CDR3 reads TGTGCCACCAGCAGAGATATCAGCGGGGGAGACTACGAGCAGTACTTC.

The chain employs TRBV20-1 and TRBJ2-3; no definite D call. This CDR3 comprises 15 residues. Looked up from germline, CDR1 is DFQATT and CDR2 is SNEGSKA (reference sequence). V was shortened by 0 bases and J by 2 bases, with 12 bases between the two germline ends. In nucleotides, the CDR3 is TGCAGTGCTAGAGATTGGCTCAGACACACAGATACGCAGTATTTT. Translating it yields CSARDWLRHTDTQYF.

The CDR3 nucleotides are TGCAGTGTGGCCGGGACAGACTTCTTCTCTGGGGCCAACGTCCTGACTTTC. Its protein product is CSVAGTDFFSGANVLTF. The chain uses TRBV20-1 and TRBJ2-6; 7 bases are a match to TRBD1. The CDR3 runs to 17 residues. V lost 7 bases to trimming and J lost 0 bases; unmatched junction nucleotides: 12. Germline V CDR1 and CDR2: DFQATT, SNEGSKA (reference sequence).

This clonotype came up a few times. CDR3 DNA sequence: TGTGCCAGCAGCCAAGTCTATCTGAACACCGGGGAGCTGTTTTTT. It is translated as CASSQVYLNTGELFF. The rearrangement joins TRBV25-1 to TRBJ2-2; no definite D call. In germline, CDR1 is MGHDK, CDR2 SYGVNS. V dropped 6 bases and J dropped 1 base, with 12 bases sitting between them. The CDR3 is made up of 15 amino acids.

Here the CDR3 reads CSAGQGMGAYEQYF. The DNA of the CDR3 is TGCAGTGCGGGACAGGGAATGGGCGCCTACGAGCAGTACTTC. The rearrangement uses TRBV20-1 and TRBJ2-7, with TRBD1 matching over 9 bases. This CDR3 has 14 amino acids. With V trimmed by 6 bases and J by 2 bases, 8 bases remained unmatched. CDR1 and CDR2 (germline): DFQATT, SNEGSKA (reference sequence).

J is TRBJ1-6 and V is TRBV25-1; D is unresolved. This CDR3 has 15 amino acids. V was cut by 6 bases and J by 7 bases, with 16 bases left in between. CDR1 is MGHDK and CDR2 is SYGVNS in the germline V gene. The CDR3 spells CASRGDAGANSPLHF. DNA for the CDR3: TGTGCCAGCAGGGGAGATGCAGGTGCCAATTCACCCCTCCACTTT.

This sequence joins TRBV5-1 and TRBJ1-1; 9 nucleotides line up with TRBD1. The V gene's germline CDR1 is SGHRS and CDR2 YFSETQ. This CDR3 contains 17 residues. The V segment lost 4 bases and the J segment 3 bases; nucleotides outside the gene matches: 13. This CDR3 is CASSLGDRESPDTEAFF. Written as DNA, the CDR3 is TGCGCCAGCAGCCTGGGGGACAGGGAAAGTCCCGACACTGAAGCTTTCTTT.

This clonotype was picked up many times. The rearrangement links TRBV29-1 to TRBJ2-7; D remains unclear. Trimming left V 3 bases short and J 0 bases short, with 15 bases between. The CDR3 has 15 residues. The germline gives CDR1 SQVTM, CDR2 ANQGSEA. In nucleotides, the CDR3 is TGCAGCGTTGACCTTCCGGCCGGCAGCTCCTACGAGCAGTACTTC. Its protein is CSVDLPAGSSYEQYF.

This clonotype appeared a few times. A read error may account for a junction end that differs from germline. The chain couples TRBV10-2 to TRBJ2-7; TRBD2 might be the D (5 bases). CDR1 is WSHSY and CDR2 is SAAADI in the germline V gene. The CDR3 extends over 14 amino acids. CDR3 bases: TGTGCCAGCAGTGAACTCGGCAGGACTCCCGAGCAGTACTTC. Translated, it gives CASSELGRTPEQYF.

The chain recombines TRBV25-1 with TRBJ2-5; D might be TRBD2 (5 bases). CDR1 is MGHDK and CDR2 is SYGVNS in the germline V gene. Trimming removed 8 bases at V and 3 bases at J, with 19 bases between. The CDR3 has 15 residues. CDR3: CASSPPRGLEETQYF. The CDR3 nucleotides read TGTGCCAGCTCACCACCGAGAGGGCTGGAAGAGACCCAGTACTTC.

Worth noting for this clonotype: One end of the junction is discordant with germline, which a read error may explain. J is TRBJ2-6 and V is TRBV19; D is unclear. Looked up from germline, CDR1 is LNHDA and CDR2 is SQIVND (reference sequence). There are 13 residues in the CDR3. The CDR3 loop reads CASSLPGDNVLTF. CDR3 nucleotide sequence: TGTGCCAGTAGTCTCCCTGGGGACAACGTCCTGACTTTC.

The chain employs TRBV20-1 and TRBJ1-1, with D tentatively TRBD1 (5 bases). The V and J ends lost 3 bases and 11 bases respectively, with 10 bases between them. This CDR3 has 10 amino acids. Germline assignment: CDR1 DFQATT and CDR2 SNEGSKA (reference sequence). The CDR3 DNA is TGCAGTGCTAGTAGGGGTGTCGCTTTCTTT. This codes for CSASRGVAFF.

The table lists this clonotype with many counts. CDR3 DNA sequence: TGTGCCAGCAGTCCTTGGCCCCGTGATGAAAAACTGTTTTTT. This codes for CASSPWPRDEKLFF. V usage is TRBV12-3 or TRBV12-4 and J usage is TRBJ1-4; D gene unclear. This CDR3 contains 14 residues. The V end was cut by 5 bases, the J end by 6 bases, with 13 bases between.

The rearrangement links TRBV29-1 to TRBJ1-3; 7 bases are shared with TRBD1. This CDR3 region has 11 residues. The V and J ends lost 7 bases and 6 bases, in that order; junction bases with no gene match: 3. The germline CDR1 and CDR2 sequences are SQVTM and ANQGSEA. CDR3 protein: CSEQGTNTIYF. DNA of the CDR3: TGCAGCGAACAGGGGACAAACACCATATATTTT. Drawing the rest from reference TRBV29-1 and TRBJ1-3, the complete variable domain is SAVISQKPSRDICQRGTSLTIQCQVDSQVTMMFWYRQQPGQSLTLIATANQGSEATYESGFVIDKFPISRPNLTFSTLTVSNMSPEDSSIYLCSEQGTNTIYFGEGSWLTVV.